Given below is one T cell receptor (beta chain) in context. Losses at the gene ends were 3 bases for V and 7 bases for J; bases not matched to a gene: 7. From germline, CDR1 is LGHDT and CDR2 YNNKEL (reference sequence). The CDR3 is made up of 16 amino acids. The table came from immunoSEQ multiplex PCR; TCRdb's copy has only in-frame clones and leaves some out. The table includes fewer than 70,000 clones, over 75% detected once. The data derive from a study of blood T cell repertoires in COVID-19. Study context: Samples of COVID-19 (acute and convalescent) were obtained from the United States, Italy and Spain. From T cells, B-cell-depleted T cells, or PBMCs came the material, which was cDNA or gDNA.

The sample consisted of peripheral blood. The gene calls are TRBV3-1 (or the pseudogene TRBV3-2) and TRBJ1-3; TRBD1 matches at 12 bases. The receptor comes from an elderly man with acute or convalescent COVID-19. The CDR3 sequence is CASSQLSGTGGNTIYF. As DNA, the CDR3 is TGTGCCAGCAGCCAGTTATCCGGGACAGGGGGCAACACCATATATTTT.